This TCR beta chain was sequenced in a study of blood T cell repertoires in COVID-19 (dated by TCRdb to the early 2020s). Regarding the study in general: Samples covering the acute and convalescent phases of COVID-19 were provided by collaborators in the United States, Italy and Spain. The samples were drawn from the first 160 participants of the ongoing ImmuneRACE study and from over a thousand subjects provided by 6 global collaborators. The dataset comprised deeply sampled blood TCRbeta repertoires from subjects exposed to, actively infected with, or recovered from COVID-19. The repertoires were released in a freely available public database meant as a resource for research on the immune response to SARS-CoV-2. Where available, HLA class I and class II types were obtained from metadata supplied by the sample provider rather than from assay-based typing. The sample metadata nearly always contained a de-identified subject ID, COVID-19 status, age in years and sex. The prospective study material was composed of cDNA or gDNA derived from T cells, B-cell-depleted T cells, or PBMCs. General findings and caveats noted by the study authors: The quantity of clinical and demographic metadata differed by source and by participant and was supplied without curation.

Worth noting for this clone: Its antigen target is currently unknown. No base quality information exists; no much larger clone differs at one position.

In the prospective study, participants were roughly 18 to 90 years old, resided in 25 or so geographic areas of the United States, and were enrolled through a virtual design. In the prospective study, participants were assigned to cohorts based on the clinical history participants reported in a screening survey and a study questionnaire. Recovered participants in ImmuneRACE Cohort 3 were defined as having two consecutive negative NP/OP PCR tests, clearance from a healthcare professional, or resolution of symptoms. In the prospective study, whole blood, serum and a nasopharyngeal or oropharyngeal swab were collected from each participant by mobile phlebotomists. Prospective study participants could optionally give additional blood draws and questionnaires over a roughly two-month period. Before DNA extraction, blood samples from the prospective study were shipped at room temperature or frozen. Including the terminal cysteine and phenylalanine, the CDR3 comprises 15 residues. Solely the CDR3 DNA is kept, with 45 bases framed from the first base. The CDR1 and CDR2 encoded by the germline V gene are MGHRA and YSYEKL. V and J are truncated by 0 bases and 6 bases respectively, leaving an intervening sequence of 12 bases.

TCRbeta CDR3 regions were amplified from genomic DNA using the immunoSEQ Assay, a bias-controlled multiplex PCR. From the authors' description of their analysis: The number of nucleated cells in each sample was estimated from the amplification of reference gene primers within the assay. To quantify the absolute abundance of each unique TCRbeta CDR3 rearrangement, sequence reads were collapsed and filtered. For each sample, productive Simpson clonality was calculated as the square root of Simpson's diversity index across productive rearrangements. Imported from immuneACCESS, the table was reduced by TCRdb to in-frame sequences with V and J called. These copies leave out some clones; in studies compared against another copy, an unresolved V gene accounts for under half, and the cause of the remainder is not known. V and J calls and clone size are as listed in that table; D and trimming were resolved from the DNA. Within this sample are some 400,000 clones, with around nine tenths of them counted one time only. About 1.7% of the sample lies in the top ten.

The sequenced sample was PBMCs or T cells enriched from blood (not recorded which). The sequence joins TRBV4-1 to TRBJ1-5; a tentative D match to TRBD1 spans 6 bases. This receptor was obtained from a woman aged 25 to 39 who had recovered from COVID-19. The CDR3 protein sequence reads: CASSQEGVGAQPQHF. The DNA reads as follows: TGCGCCAGCAGCCAAGAGGGGGTGGGGGCTCAGCCCCAGCATTTT.